The entry that follows covers one T cell receptor beta chain sequence. The target antigen is unknown. The table came from immunoSEQ multiplex PCR; TCRdb's copy has only in-frame clones and leaves some out. This table holds 150,000 to 200,000 clones, around 94% found once. The CDR3 is 15 residues long. Trimming removed 3 bases at V and 5 bases at J, with 19 bases between. Germline CDR1 and CDR2: DFQATT and SNEGSKA (reference sequence). The data belong to a study of T cell responses to AZD1222 COVID-19 vaccine. Study-wide points: Only five or six AZD1222 recipients were seropositive at baseline. The donor cohort was predominantly white British with a female majority, and clonal diversity may have been underestimated. Spike-specific TCR breadth and depth grew following two AZD1222 doses. Sampling captured repertoires only after the peak T cell response.

The source of this sequence is an adult in good health. The specimen was peripheral blood, collected on day 0 of AZD1222 vaccination. This chain uses TRBV20-1 with TRBJ1-1; possibly TRBD1 for D (6 bases). CDR3 sequence: CSASDPQGVDTEAFF. CDR3 sequence (DNA): TGCAGTGCTAGTGACCCACAGGGTGTTGATACTGAAGCTTTCTTT.